The rows below give T cell receptor beta chains drawn from one sample of a study of shared clonotypes between healthy human individuals. Clones were sequenced by immunoSEQ multiplex PCR, and TCRdb holds only the in-frame ones, with some missing. The sample comprises 950,000 to 1,100,000 clones, about 75% of which are singletons, and 1.4% rests with the top ten. Sequencing was performed on memory CD4+ T cells sorted from blood. The source is a man younger than 30 in good health. The CDR3 runs from the conserved cysteine through the conserved F or W. D genes are given only for firm matches. Some rows mark clone size as missing; the rest say once, few, many or name a class of expanded clone.

CDR3aa: CAWTRVLAGELFF
CDR3nt: TGTGCCTGGACCAGGGTGTTAGCCGGGGAGCTGTTTTTT
j_gene: TRBJ2-2
abundance: -
d_gene: -
v_gene: TRBV30

CDR3aa: CASSVVGSGNTIYF
CDR3nt: TGTGCCAGCAGCGTAGTGGGTTCTGGAAACACCATATATTTT
j_gene: TRBJ1-3
abundance: -
d_gene: -
v_gene: TRBV9

CDR3aa: CASSSSAYEQYF
CDR3nt: TGTGCCAGCAGTTCTAGCGCCTACGAGCAGTACTTC
j_gene: TRBJ2-7
abundance: -
d_gene: -
v_gene: TRBV6-6

CDR3aa: CASSPVRGPGNTIYF
CDR3nt: TGTGCCAGCTCACCGGTCAGGGGGCCTGGAAACACCATATATTTT
j_gene: TRBJ1-3
abundance: -
d_gene: TRBD1
v_gene: TRBV18

CDR3aa: CASSSGGGNRHYEQYF
CDR3nt: TGTGCCAGCAGTTCCGGAGGGGGGAATCGGCACTACGAGCAGTACTTC
j_gene: TRBJ2-7
abundance: -
d_gene: -
v_gene: TRBV28

CDR3aa: CASSQDLEFIGSGANVLTF
CDR3nt: TGCGCCAGCAGCCAAGATTTGGAGTTTATCGGCTCTGGGGCCAACGTCCTGACTTTC
j_gene: TRBJ2-6
abundance: many
d_gene: -
v_gene: TRBV4-3

CDR3aa: CASSPWADQETQYF
CDR3nt: TGTGCCAGTAGTCCCTGGGCAGACCAAGAGACCCAGTACTTC
j_gene: TRBJ2-5
abundance: -
d_gene: -
v_gene: TRBV19

CDR3aa: CASSVSVSGVYSNQPQHF
CDR3nt: TGTGCCAGCAGCGTATCGGTGTCTGGGGTGTATAGCAATCAGCCCCAGCATTTT
j_gene: TRBJ1-5
abundance: few
d_gene: -
v_gene: TRBV9

CDR3aa: CASSLAGTGVTGELFF
CDR3nt: TGTGCCAGCAGCTTAGCGGGGACAGGGGTAACCGGGGAGCTGTTTTTT
j_gene: TRBJ2-2
abundance: -
d_gene: TRBD1
v_gene: TRBV7-2

CDR3aa: CASRRTGGLSEKLFF
CDR3nt: TGTGCCAGCAGGCGGACAGGGGGTCTTAGTGAAAAACTGTTTTTT
j_gene: TRBJ1-4
abundance: -
d_gene: TRBD1
v_gene: TRBV14

CDR3aa: CASGLGRARDTQYF
CDR3nt: TGTGCCAGCGGCCTAGGCCGGGCACGAGATACGCAGTATTTT
j_gene: TRBJ2-3
abundance: -
d_gene: -
v_gene: TRBV6-5

CDR3aa: CASSWGRGPYEQYF
CDR3nt: TGTGCCAGCAGCTGGGGACGGGGACCCTACGAGCAGTACTTC
j_gene: TRBJ2-7
abundance: -
d_gene: -
v_gene: TRBV11-2

CDR3aa: CASSITGTVGLGYTF
CDR3nt: TGTGCCAGTAGTATAACCGGGACGGTGGGTCTTGGCTACACCTTC
j_gene: TRBJ1-2
abundance: once
d_gene: -
v_gene: TRBV19

CDR3aa: CASSFRGSSPLHF
CDR3nt: TGTGCCAGCAGTTTTCGGGGATCCTCACCCCTCCACTTT
j_gene: TRBJ1-6
abundance: -
d_gene: -
v_gene: TRBV27

CDR3aa: CATSRDDSASWGYEQYF
CDR3nt: TGTGCCACCAGCAGAGATGACTCGGCCAGCTGGGGGTACGAGCAGTACTTC
j_gene: TRBJ2-7
abundance: -
d_gene: -
v_gene: TRBV15

CDR3aa: CASSSDETNEKLFF
CDR3nt: TGTGCCAGCAGCTCAGACGAAACTAATGAAAAACTGTTTTTT
j_gene: TRBJ1-4
abundance: -
d_gene: -
v_gene: TRBV5-4

CDR3aa: CASSEGPAQETQYF
CDR3nt: TGTGCCAGCAGCGAGGGTCCGGCCCAAGAGACCCAGTACTTC
j_gene: TRBJ2-5
abundance: -
d_gene: -
v_gene: TRBV9

CDR3aa: CASSQVSQRGGQDTQYF
CDR3nt: TGTGCCAGCAGCCAAGTAAGTCAGCGGGGGGGGCAAGATACGCAGTATTTT
j_gene: TRBJ2-3
abundance: -
d_gene: TRBD2
v_gene: TRBV4-2

CDR3aa: CASRRNMVTEAFF
CDR3nt: TGTGCCAGCCGCCGTAATATGGTAACTGAAGCTTTCTTT
j_gene: TRBJ1-1
abundance: -
d_gene: -
v_gene: TRBV11-2

CDR3aa: CASSLVFFSGSSYNEQFF
CDR3nt: TGTGCCAGCAGCTTAGTTTTTTTTAGCGGGAGCTCCTACAATGAGCAGTTCTTC
j_gene: TRBJ2-1
abundance: -
d_gene: TRBD2
v_gene: TRBV7-2

CDR3aa: CASSSRAVSVYEQYF
CDR3nt: TGTGCCAGCAGCTCTCGTGCAGTATCGGTCTACGAGCAGTACTTC
j_gene: TRBJ2-7
abundance: -
d_gene: -
v_gene: TRBV7-9

CDR3aa: CASSSSMGRSYEQYF
CDR3nt: TGTGCCAGCAGCTCCTCTATGGGGCGCTCCTACGAGCAGTACTTC
j_gene: TRBJ2-7
abundance: -
d_gene: -
v_gene: TRBV5-5

CDR3aa: CASNLGGTGNTIYF
CDR3nt: TGTGCCAGCAACCTCGGGGGGACTGGAAACACCATATATTTT
j_gene: TRBJ1-3
abundance: -
d_gene: -
v_gene: TRBV7-8